These 22 T cell receptor beta chains share one sample of origin, sequenced in a study of T cells in Graves' hyperthyroidism and ophthalmopathy. TCR beta CDR3 regions were amplified from RNA. The HTBI set primed first-round TCR CDR3 RT-PCR. In TCRdb, the multiplex PCR reads were re-called with MiXCR into one record per CDR3 protein. The sample carries under 700,000 distinct CDR3 sequences, around 15% recorded once. The sample consisted of blood. These receptors came from a woman aged 18-29 years with Graves' hyperthyroidism.

This clonotype showed up just a few times. The rearrangement links TRBV12-3 or TRBV12-4 to TRBJ1-2, with 7 positions matching TRBD1. J was trimmed by 4 bases and V by 5 bases; bases with no gene match: 10. The CDR3 sequence is 15 residues long. The CDR3 DNA reads as TGTGCCAGCAGTCCGAGCGCAGGGACAGCCTATGGCTACACCTTC. Translation: CASSPSAGTAYGYTF.

The rearrangement joins TRBV7-9 to TRBJ2-1, with 9 nucleotides matching TRBD2. V shed 1 base and J 10 bases; nucleotides not matched to a gene: 14. CDR3 size: 17 residues. Germline V gene data show CDR1 as SEHNR and CDR2 as FQNEAQ (reference sequence). The CDR3: CASSLGREGLKFGEQFF. CDR3 in DNA: TGTGCCAGCAGCTTAGGGCGGGAGGGCCTGAAGTTCGGGGAGCAGTTCTTC.

The V and J genes are TRBV30 and TRBJ2-3; D ambiguous. Trimming shortened V by 2 bases and J by 3 bases, and 9 bases separated the two germline ends. The CDR3 has 13 amino acids. Germline V gene lookup returns CDR1 GTSNPN and CDR2 SVGIG (reference sequence). The CDR3: CAWSPQSTDTQYF. For the CDR3, the DNA is TGTGCCTGGAGTCCCCAAAGTACAGATACGCAGTATTTT.

In its sample, this clonotype was seen many times. The V call is TRBV5-1, the J call TRBJ1-1, with D perhaps TRBD1 (6 bases). The germline V and J ends were trimmed by 0 bases and 1 base, with 13 bases remaining between them. From germline, CDR1 is SGHRS and CDR2 YFSETQ. The CDR3 runs 16 residues. The CDR3 sequence is CASSLVGQMQNTEAFF. The CDR3 coding sequence is TGCGCCAGCAGCTTGGTCGGACAGATGCAGAACACTGAAGCTTTCTTT.

There are many counts of this clonotype. V usage is TRBV20-1 and J usage is TRBJ1-5; TRBD1 aligns across 7 bases. The V gene's germline CDR1 is DFQATT and CDR2 SNEGSKA (reference sequence). The CDR3 length is 15 residues. With 6 bases clipped from V and 7 bases from J, the junction kept 15 bases outside the gene matches. CDR3 coding DNA: TGCAGTGCAATTCACAGGGGCGAGGATAGGCAGCCCCAGCATTTT. It is translated as CSAIHRGEDRQPQHF.

This clonotype was counted only a few times. This chain uses TRBV6-4 with TRBJ1-1, with D possibly matching TRBD1 (5 bases). V lost 7 bases and J lost 3, with 21 bases in between. Germline values: CDR1 MRHNA, CDR2 SNTAGT. This CDR3 contains 16 residues. The CDR3 spells CASTPWGYGYDTEAFF. The DNA for the CDR3 is TGTGCCAGCACTCCCTGGGGGTATGGCTACGACACTGAAGCTTTCTTT.

This chain joins TRBV29-1 and TRBJ2-2; possibly TRBD1 for D (5 bases). CDR1 is SQVTM, CDR2 ANQGSEA, per germline. The CDR3 extends over 13 amino acids. The V gene lost 6 bases and the J gene lost 0 bases, with 8 bases spanning the gap. The chain's CDR3 is CSVDTSNTGELFF. The CDR3 nucleotides read TGCAGCGTGGACACATCGAACACCGGGGAGCTGTTTTTT.

Remarks on this clonotype: A junction end diverges from the germline sequence, so it may reflect a read error. V and J are TRBV29-1 and TRBJ2-1, with 9 bases aligning to TRBD2. In germline, CDR1 is SQVTM, CDR2 ANQGSEA. The CDR3 consists of 16 residues. DNA of the CDR3: TGCAGCGTTGAAGATCTGGCGGGAGGGGTGTGGAATGAGCAGCTCTTC. Its translation is CSVEDLAGGVWNEQLF.

This clonotype was counted ten times or more. This chain uses TRBV20-1 with TRBJ2-7; TRBD1 aligns across 9 bases. The CDR3 is made up of 15 amino acids. J gave up 5 bases and V 6 bases, and 14 bases lay outside the gene matches. Germline lookup yields CDR1 DFQATT and CDR2 SNEGSKA (reference sequence). CDR3 nucleotides: TGCAGTGCCTCCGGTACAGGGGGCTTCGTCCACGAGCAGTACTTC. Protein sequence: CSASGTGGFVHEQYF.

Ten or more counts support this clonotype. The chain links TRBV11-2 to TRBJ2-7; 10 positions agree with TRBD2. Germline lookup yields CDR1 SGHAT and CDR2 FQNNGV. With 6 bases clipped from V and 3 bases from J, the junction kept 11 bases outside the gene matches. The CDR3 extends over 16 amino acids. The DNA for the CDR3 is TGTGCCAGCAGTTTAATGGCTAGCGGGGGTATCTACGAGCAGTACTTC. Encoded protein: CASSLMASGGIYEQYF. Drawing the rest from reference TRBV11-2 and TRBJ2-7, the complete variable domain is EAGVAQSPRYKIIEKRQSVAFWCNPISGHATLYWYQQILGQGPKLLIQFQNNGVVDDSQLPKDRFSAERLKGVDSTLKIQPAKLEDSAVYLCASSLMASGGIYEQYFGPGTRLTVT.

This rearrangement joins TRBV19 to TRBJ1-1; TRBD1 matches at 11 bases. The germline V gene has CDR1 LNHDA and CDR2 SQIVND (reference sequence). V lost 6 bases to trimming and J lost 5 bases; unmatched junction nucleotides: 11. The CDR3 runs to 16 residues. The CDR3 protein is CASRQKDRGRWTEAFF. The CDR3 nucleotides read TGTGCCAGTAGGCAAAAGGACAGGGGGCGTTGGACTGAAGCTTTCTTT.

The DNA for the CDR3 is TGTGCCAGCACCGCATGGGGGAACATGAACACTGAAGCTTTCTTT. Translated, it gives CASTAWGNMNTEAFF. The chain carries TRBV6-2 or TRBV6-3 and TRBJ1-1; perhaps TRBD1 as D (5 bases). This CDR3 is built from 15 residues. Germline V gives CDR1 MNHEY, CDR2 SVGEGT. Trimming cost V 7 bases and J 0 bases, with 15 bases left between them.

This clonotype has more than one count but fewer than ten. The gene calls are TRBV3-1 and TRBJ2-3; 8 bases fit TRBD2. V lost 1 base to trimming and J lost 4 bases; unmatched junction nucleotides: 7. CDR3 length equals 16 residues. Germline V gene sequence: CDR1 LGHDT, CDR2 YNNKEL (reference sequence). The CDR3 DNA follows: TGTGCCAGCAGCCAAGTTCCCGGGGGGGTGGCAGATACGCAGTATTTT. It is translated as CASSQVPGGVADTQYF.

This clonotype was picked up many times. J is TRBJ1-2 and V is TRBV6-2 or TRBV6-3; D not resolved. The length of the CDR3 is 12 residues. V was trimmed by 2 bases and J by 5 bases, leaving 6 bases between them. Looked up from germline, CDR1 is MNHEY and CDR2 is SVGEGT. The CDR3 is CASSYQSYGYTF. The CDR3 coding sequence is TGTGCCAGCAGTTACCAGTCTTATGGCTACACCTTC.

This clonotype was recorded only once. This chain connects TRBV12-3 or TRBV12-4 to TRBJ1-5, with TRBD1 as a possible D gene (6 bases). The CDR3 runs 15 residues. V lost 7 bases to trimming and J lost 4 bases, with 17 bases between them. The CDR3, as DNA: TGTGCCAGCACTGGTGGACAGAAATGGAATCAGCCCCAGCATTTT. This codes for CASTGGQKWNQPQHF.

This clonotype showed up many times. This chain uses TRBV5-1 with TRBJ2-1; D is ambiguous. The CDR3 is 13 amino acids. Germline CDR1 is SGHRS and CDR2 is YFSETQ. The V end lost 3 bases, the J end lost 5 bases, and 9 bases lay between the germline ends. CDR3 protein: CASSSPADNEQFF. The CDR3 DNA reads as TGCGCCAGCAGCTCCCCGGCCGACAATGAGCAGTTCTTC.

This clonotype was detected many times. The CDR3 sequence: CASSLRYTEAFF. CDR3 DNA: TGTGCCAGCAGTTTACGTTACACTGAAGCTTTCTTT. The chain joins TRBV12-3 or TRBV12-4 to TRBJ1-1; D not resolved. The ends were cut back, 2 bases at V and 3 bases at J, with 4 bases in the middle. CDR3 length equals 12 residues.

This chain uses TRBV6-2 or TRBV6-3 with TRBJ1-1, with 9 bases aligning to TRBD1. Germline V gene sequence: CDR1 MNHEY, CDR2 SVGEGT. V lost 6 bases and J lost 1; bases outside the gene matches: 12. This CDR3 spans 17 amino acids. The CDR3 coding sequence is TGTGCCAGCAGCCCTCGGGACAGGGACACCCCGAACACTGAAGCTTTCTTT. Its translation is CASSPRDRDTPNTEAFF.

The CDR3 protein is CASSSWDSSYNEQYF. CDR3 in DNA: TGTGCCAGCAGCTCCTGGGACAGCTCCTACAATGAGCAGTACTTC. The chain couples TRBV11-2 to TRBJ2-1, with TRBD1 identical over 7 bases. The J call may not be correct, given that the DNA end is closer to TRBJ2-7. CDR3 length equals 15 residues. Germline V lookup: CDR1 SGHAT, CDR2 FQNNGV.

For this clonotype: A much larger clone is a single base away; this may be a read error. The chain has TRBV11-2 and TRBJ1-1; 11 bases align to TRBD1. CDR1 and CDR2 (germline): SGHAT, FQNNGV. This CDR3 is 18 amino acids long. V dropped 8 bases and J dropped 1; count of bases not matched to a gene: 15. CDR3 in DNA: TGTGCCAGCGGCTCCACGGGACAGGGGGTTGTAGGGAACACTGAAGCTTTCTTT. Translating gives CASGSTGQGVVGNTEAFF.

This clonotype was seen only a few times. The chain links TRBV7-8 to TRBJ2-1, with 8 bases matching TRBD2. Germline assignment: CDR1 SGHVS and CDR2 FQNEAQ. Unmatched junction bases numbered 10, after V lost 3 bases and J lost 6 bases. This CDR3 region has 16 residues. The CDR3 sequence is CASSFPGLDPGNEQFF. CDR3 in DNA: TGTGCCAGCAGCTTCCCGGGACTAGACCCTGGCAATGAGCAGTTCTTC.

The V call is TRBV7-9, the J call TRBJ2-1; 14 positions agree with TRBD2. Trimming took 5 bases from V and 7 from J; bases not matched to a gene: 7. The CDR3 has 16 residues. Germline CDR1 is SEHNR and CDR2 is FQNEAQ (reference sequence). The CDR3 nucleotides are TGTGCCAGCAGCCCATACCGACTAGCGGGGGGGAATGAGCAGTTCTTC. Residues: CASSPYRLAGGNEQFF.